This TCR beta chain came from a study of Tregs in tolerant kidney transplant recipients (dated by TCRdb to about 2019). Background on the whole study: The transplants used related donors with nonmyeloablative bone marrow transplantation, and mixed chimerism in the human trials was transient. Before combined kidney and bone marrow transplantation, this study identified donor-specific regulatory T cells using TCRbeta sequencing and then followed those same cells after transplant.

The CDR3 runs 15 residues from the cysteine to the phenylalanine. The only DNA kept is the CDR3, 45 bases in frame from the first base. V loses 1 base, J loses 1 base, and the germline ends lie 10 bases apart. Looking up the germline V gene (reference sequence) yields CDR1 LNHDA and CDR2 SQIVND. For TCRbeta CDR3 sequencing, genomic DNA was extracted from sorted cells using the QIAGEN DNeasy Blood and Tissue Kit. High-throughput TCRbeta CDR3 sequencing was carried out commercially through immunoSEQ, with PCR amplification with bias correction and internal controls included. As for the original processing: Unique productive TCRbeta sequences were defined by CDR3 nucleotide sequence where primers matched, otherwise by CDR3 amino acid sequence with Vbeta and Jbeta genes. Sorting error was corrected by removing sequences shared between sorted populations at a frequency ratio of 2:1 or less, and the remaining shared sequences were assigned to the higher population. A sequence was defined as donor-reactive if the sequence was expanded at least 5-fold in CFSE-low cells compared with unstimulated cells and had a frequency of at least 0.01% in CFSE-low cells. Jensen-Shannon divergence, calculated on the top 100 TCRbeta sequences ranked by frequency, was used to quantify repertoire divergence. For samples with multiple sequencing runs, sorting error was corrected separately for each run before the runs were pooled. TCRdb mirrors the immuneACCESS table, restricted to in-frame sequences. Some clones are absent from its copies; in checked studies, under half trace to an unresolved V gene, and the reason for the others is unknown. D and trimming were read from the DNA, whereas the V and J calls and clone size are those reported in that table. Here the sample has about 66,000 clones; around 90% occur a single time. The biggest ten clones account for roughly 11% of the sample.

The time point label of this sample denotes: blood sample drawn before combined kidney and bone marrow transplant. Thawed PBMCs were FACS-sorted into unstimulated Tregs (CD4+CD25+CD127-), CD4+ non-Tregs (CD4+CD25-), CD4 cells and CD8 cells. The patients were a handful of recipients of combined kidney and bone marrow transplants from the ITN036ST trial, and samples were available only for these trial subjects. Healthy control blood was processed by Ficoll density gradient to PBMCs and cryopreserved; patient PBMCs were collected before and after transplant. The full study reports these points: Biological reproducibility was not directly assessed, although technical replication error appeared to be minimal. The most biologically relevant and donor-specific TCRbeta repertoire appeared to be identified by expanding Tregs with activated donor B cells. For some patients the PCR primers changed over time, which made it impossible to compare the samples from those patients at the nucleotide level. Donor-specific Treg expansion exceeded global Treg expansion in tolerant patients, suggesting antigen-driven rather than nonspecific expansion. The study was constrained by small patient numbers, and validation of the findings is required in larger populations and under other immunosuppression protocols.

To note about this clone: The clone's antigen remains unknown. One base away there is no much larger clone; base qualities are not given.

This clonotype was sampled from a human donor who received a combined kidney and bone marrow transplant. Recombination connected TRBV19 to TRBJ1-1; TRBD1 might be the D gene, on 6 matching bases. Here the sequenced sample was CD8+ T cells from blood, taken before the transplant. The bases are TGTGCCAGTAGTATAGGGGGCAGGGGGAACACTGAAGCTTTCTTT. Its protein is CASSIGGRGNTEAFF.